This TCR beta chain was found in a study of blood T cell repertoires in COVID-19. Germline assignment: CDR1 GTSNPN and CDR2 SVGIG (reference sequence). This CDR3 is built from 15 residues. The junction had 10 bases not matched to a gene; V was cut back by 4 bases and J by 6 bases. Original handling: Estimation of nucleated cell counts relied on the amplification of reference gene primers. Data came from immunoSEQ multiplex PCR; TCRdb stores just in-frame clones and leaves some out. From that table come the V and J calls and clone size; the DNA was used to work out D and trimming. The repertoire holds about 85,000 clones, with around 81% as singletons.

Sequencing was carried out using peripheral blood. The source is a man aged 60 to 69 with acute or convalescent COVID-19. The gene calls are TRBV30 and TRBJ2-2; 8 bases match TRBD2. The CDR3 reads CAWNIAGLDPGELFF. The CDR3 nucleotides are TGTGCCTGGAATATCGCGGGACTAGATCCCGGGGAGCTGTTTTTT.